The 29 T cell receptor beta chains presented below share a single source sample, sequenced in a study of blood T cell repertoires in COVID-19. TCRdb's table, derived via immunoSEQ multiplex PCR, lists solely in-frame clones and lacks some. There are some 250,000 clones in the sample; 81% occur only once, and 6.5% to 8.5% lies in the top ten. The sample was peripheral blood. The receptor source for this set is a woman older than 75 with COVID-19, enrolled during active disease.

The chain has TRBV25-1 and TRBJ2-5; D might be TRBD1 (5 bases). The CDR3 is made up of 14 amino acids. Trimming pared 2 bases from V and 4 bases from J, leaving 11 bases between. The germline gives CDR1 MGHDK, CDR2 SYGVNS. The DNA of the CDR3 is TGTGCCAGCAGTGAAGGGGCAGGGCGAGAGACCCAGTACTTC. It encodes CASSEGAGRETQYF.

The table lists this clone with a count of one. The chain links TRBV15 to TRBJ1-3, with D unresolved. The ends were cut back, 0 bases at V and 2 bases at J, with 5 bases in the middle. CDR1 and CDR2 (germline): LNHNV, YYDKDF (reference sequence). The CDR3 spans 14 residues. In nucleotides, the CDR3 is TGTGCCACCAGCAGAGATCGTACTGGAAACACCATATATTTT. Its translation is CATSRDRTGNTIYF. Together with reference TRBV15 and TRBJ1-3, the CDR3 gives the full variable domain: DAMVIQNPRYQVTQFGKPVTLSCSQTLNHNVMYWYQQKSSQAPKLLFHYYDKDFNNEADTPDNFQSRRPNTSFCFLDIRSPGLGDTAMYLCATSRDRTGNTIYFGEGSWLTVV.

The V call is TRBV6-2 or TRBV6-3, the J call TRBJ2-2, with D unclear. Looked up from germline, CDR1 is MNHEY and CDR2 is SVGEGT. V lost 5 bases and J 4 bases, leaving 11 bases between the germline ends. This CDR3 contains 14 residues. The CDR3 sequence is CASSKTLATGELFF. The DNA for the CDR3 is TGTGCCAGCAGTAAGACACTTGCCACCGGGGAGCTGTTTTTT.

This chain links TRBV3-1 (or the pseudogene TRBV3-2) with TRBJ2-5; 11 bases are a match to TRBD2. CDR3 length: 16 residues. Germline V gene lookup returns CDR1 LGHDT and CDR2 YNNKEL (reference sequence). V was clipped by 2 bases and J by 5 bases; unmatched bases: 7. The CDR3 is CASSQIAGGPRETQYF. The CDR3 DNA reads TGTGCCAGCAGCCAAATAGCGGGGGGGCCCCGGGAGACCCAGTACTTC.

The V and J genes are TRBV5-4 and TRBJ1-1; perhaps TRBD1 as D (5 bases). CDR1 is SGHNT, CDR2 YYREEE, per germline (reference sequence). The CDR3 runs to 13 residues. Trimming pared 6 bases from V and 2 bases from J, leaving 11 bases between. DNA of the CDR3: TGTGCCAGCACCAGGGCCGGCAACACTGAAGCTTTCTTT. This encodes CASTRAGNTEAFF.

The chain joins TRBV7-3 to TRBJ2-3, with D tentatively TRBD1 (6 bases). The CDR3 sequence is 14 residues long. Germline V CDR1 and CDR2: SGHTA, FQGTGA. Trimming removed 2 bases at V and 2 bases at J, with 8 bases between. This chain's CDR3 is CASSLGDNTDTQYF. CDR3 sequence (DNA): TGTGCCAGCAGCTTAGGGGACAACACAGATACGCAGTATTTT. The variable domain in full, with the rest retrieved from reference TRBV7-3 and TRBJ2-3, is GAGVSQTPSNKVTEKGKYVELRCDPISGHTALYWYRQSLGQGPEFLIYFQGTGAADDSGLPNDRFFAVRPEGSVSTLKIQRTERGDSAVYLCASSLGDNTDTQYFGPGTRLTVL.

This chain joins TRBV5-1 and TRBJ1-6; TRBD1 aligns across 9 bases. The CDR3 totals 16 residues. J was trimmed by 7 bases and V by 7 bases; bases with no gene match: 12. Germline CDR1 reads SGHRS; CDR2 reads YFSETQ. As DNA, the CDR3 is TGCGCCAGCGGCCCACTACCCGGGACAGGGAATTCACCCCTCCACTTT. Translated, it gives CASGPLPGTGNSPLHF.

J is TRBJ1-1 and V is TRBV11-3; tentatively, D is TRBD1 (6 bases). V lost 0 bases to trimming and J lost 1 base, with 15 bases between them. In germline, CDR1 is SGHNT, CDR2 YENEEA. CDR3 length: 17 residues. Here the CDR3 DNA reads TGTGCCAGCAGCTTAGATCGCGGGGGGCAAGGGAACACTGAAGCTTTCTTT. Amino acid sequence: CASSLDRGGQGNTEAFF.

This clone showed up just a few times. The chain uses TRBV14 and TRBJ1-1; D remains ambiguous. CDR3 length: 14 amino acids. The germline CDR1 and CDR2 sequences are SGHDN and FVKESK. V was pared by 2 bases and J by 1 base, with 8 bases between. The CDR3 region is CASSQQPGNTEAFF. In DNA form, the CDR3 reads TGTGCCAGCAGCCAACAGCCAGGGAACACTGAAGCTTTCTTT. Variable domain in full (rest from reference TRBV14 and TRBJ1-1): EAGVTQFPSHSVIEKGQTVTLRCDPISGHDNLYWYRRVMGKEIKFLLHFVKESKQDESGMPNNRFLAERTGGTYSTLKVQPAELEDSGVYFCASSQQPGNTEAFFGQGTRLTVV.

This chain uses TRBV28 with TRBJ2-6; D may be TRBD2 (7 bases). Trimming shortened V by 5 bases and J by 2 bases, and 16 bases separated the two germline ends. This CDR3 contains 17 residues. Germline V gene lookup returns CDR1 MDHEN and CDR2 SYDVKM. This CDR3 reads CASSTRAGAAGANVLTF. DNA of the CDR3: TGTGCCAGCAGTACACGGGCGGGGGCAGCTGGGGCCAACGTCCTGACTTTC. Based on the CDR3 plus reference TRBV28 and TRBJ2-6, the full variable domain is DVKVTQSSRYLVKRTGEKVFLECVQDMDHENMFWYRQDPGLGLRLIYFSYDVKMKEKGDIPEGYSVSREKKERFSLILESASTNQTSMYLCASSTRAGAAGANVLTFGAGSRLTVL.

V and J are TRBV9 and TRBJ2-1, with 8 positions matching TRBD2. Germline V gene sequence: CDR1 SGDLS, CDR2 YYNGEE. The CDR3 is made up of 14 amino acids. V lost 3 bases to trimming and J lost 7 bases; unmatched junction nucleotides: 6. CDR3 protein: CASSEWTSSNEQFF. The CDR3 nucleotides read TGTGCCAGCAGCGAATGGACTAGCTCGAATGAGCAGTTCTTC. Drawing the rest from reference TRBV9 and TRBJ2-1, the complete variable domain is DSGVTQTPKHLITATGQRVTLRCSPRSGDLSVYWYQQSLDQGLQFLIQYYNGEERAKGNILERFSAQQFPDLHSELNLSSLELGDSALYFCASSEWTSSNEQFFGPGTRLTVL.

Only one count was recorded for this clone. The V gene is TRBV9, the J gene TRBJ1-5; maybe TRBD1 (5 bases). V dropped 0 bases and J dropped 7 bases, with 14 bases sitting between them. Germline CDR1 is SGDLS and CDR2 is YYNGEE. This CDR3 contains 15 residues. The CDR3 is CASSVGAGFEQPQHF. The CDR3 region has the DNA TGTGCCAGCAGCGTAGGGGCAGGGTTCGAGCAGCCCCAGCATTTT.

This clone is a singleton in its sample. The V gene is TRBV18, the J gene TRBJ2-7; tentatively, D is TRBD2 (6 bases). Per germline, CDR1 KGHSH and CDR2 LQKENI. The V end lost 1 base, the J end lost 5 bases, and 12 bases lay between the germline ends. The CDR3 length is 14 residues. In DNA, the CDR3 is TGTGCCAGCTCACCACGGGGGAGGCTACACGAGCAGTACTTC. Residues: CASSPRGRLHEQYF. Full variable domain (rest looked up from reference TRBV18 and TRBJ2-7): NAGVMQNPRHLVRRRGQEARLRCSPMKGHSHVYWYRQLPEEGLKFMVYLQKENIIDESGMPKERFSAEFPKEGPSILRIQQVVRGDSAAYFCASSPRGRLHEQYFGPGTRLTVT.

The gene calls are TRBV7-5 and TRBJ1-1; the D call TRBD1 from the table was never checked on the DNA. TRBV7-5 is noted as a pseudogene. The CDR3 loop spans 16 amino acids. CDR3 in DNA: TGTGCCAGAAGCTTACTAAGGGACAGGGAAAGGGAAGAAGCTTTCTTT. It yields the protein CARSLLRDREREEAFF.

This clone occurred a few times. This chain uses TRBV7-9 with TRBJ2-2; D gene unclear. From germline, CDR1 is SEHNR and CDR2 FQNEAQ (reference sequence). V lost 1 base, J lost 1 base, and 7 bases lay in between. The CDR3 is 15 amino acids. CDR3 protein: CASSLVSGNTGELFF. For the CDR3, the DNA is TGTGCCAGCAGCTTAGTCTCAGGGAACACCGGGGAGCTGTTTTTT.

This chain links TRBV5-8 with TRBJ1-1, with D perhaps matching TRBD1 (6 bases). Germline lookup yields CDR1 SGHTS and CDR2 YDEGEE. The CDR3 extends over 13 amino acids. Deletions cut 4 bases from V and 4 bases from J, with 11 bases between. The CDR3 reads CASSRQESTEAFF. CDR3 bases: TGTGCCAGCAGCCGACAGGAGTCCACTGAAGCTTTCTTT. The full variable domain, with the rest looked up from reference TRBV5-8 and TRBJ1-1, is EAGVTQSPTHLIKTRGQQATLRCSPISGHTSVYWYQQALGLGLQFLLWYDEGEERNRGNFPPRFSGRQFPNYSSELNVNALELEDSALYLCASSRQESTEAFFGQGTRLTVV.

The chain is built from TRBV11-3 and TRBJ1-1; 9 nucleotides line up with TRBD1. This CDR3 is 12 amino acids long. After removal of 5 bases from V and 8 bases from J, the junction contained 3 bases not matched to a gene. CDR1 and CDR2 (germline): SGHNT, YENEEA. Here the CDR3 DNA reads TGTGCCAGCAGCCCGGGGACAGGGGAAGCTTTCTTT. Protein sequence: CASSPGTGEAFF.

CDR3 nucleotide sequence: TGTGCCAGCAGCCAACTCTATAGCGGGGGGGCATCTGCGCAGTATTTT. It codes for CASSQLYSGGASAQYF. The chain combines TRBV3-1 (or the pseudogene TRBV3-2) with TRBJ2-3; 11 bases match TRBD2. Germline V lookup: CDR1 LGHDT, CDR2 YNNKEL (reference sequence). This CDR3 comprises 16 residues. Trimming at V came to 2 bases and at J to 10 bases, leaving 11 bases not matched to a gene.

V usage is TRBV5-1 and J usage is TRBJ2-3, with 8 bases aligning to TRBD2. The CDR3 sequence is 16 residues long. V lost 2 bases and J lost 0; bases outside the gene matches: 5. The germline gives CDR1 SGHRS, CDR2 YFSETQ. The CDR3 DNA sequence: TGCGCCAGCAGCTTCTGGAGCGGGGGAAGCACAGATACGCAGTATTTT. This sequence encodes CASSFWSGGSTDTQYF. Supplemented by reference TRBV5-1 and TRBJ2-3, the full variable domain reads KAGVTQTPRYLIKTRGQQVTLSCSPISGHRSVSWYQQTPGQGLQFLFEYFSETQRNKGNFPGRFSGRQFSNSRSEMNVSTLELGDSALYLCASSFWSGGSTDTQYFGPGTRLTVL.

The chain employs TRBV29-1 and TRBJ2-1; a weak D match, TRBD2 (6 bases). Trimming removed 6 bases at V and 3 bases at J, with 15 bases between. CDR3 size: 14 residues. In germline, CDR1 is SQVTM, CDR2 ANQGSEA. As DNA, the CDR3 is TGCAGCGTATCATCGGGACTCAACTACAATGAGCAGTTCTTC. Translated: CSVSSGLNYNEQFF.

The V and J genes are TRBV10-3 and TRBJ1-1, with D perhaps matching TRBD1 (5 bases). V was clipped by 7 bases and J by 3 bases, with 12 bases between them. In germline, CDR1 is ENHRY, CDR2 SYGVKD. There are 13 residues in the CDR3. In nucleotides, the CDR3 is TGTGCCATCAATAAGGGGATGCACACTGAAGCTTTCTTT. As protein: CAINKGMHTEAFF.

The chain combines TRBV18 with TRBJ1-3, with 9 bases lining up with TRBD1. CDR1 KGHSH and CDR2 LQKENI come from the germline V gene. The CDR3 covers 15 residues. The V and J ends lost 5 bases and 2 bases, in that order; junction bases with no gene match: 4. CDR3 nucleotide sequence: TGTGCCAGCTCATCGACAGGGGGGGCTGGAAACACCATATATTTT. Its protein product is CASSSTGGAGNTIYF.

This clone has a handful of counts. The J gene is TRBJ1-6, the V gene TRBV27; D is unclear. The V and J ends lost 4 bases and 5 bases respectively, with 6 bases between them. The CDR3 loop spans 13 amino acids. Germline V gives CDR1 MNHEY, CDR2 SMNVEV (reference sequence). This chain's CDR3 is CASSWSDNSPLHF. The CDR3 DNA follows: TGTGCCAGCAGTTGGTCGGATAATTCACCCCTCCACTTT.

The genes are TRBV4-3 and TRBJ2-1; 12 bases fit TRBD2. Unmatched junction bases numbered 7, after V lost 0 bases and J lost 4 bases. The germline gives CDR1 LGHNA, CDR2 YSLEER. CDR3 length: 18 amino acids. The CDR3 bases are TGCGCCAGCAGCCAAGATTCCGGACTAGCGGGGATGTACAATGAGCAGTTCTTC. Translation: CASSQDSGLAGMYNEQFF.

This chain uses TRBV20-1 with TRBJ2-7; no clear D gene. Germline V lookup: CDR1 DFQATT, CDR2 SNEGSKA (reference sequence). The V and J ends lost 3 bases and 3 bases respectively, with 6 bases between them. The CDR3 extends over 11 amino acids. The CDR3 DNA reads TGCAGTGCTAGTCGTCTCTACGAGCAGTACTTC. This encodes CSASRLYEQYF.

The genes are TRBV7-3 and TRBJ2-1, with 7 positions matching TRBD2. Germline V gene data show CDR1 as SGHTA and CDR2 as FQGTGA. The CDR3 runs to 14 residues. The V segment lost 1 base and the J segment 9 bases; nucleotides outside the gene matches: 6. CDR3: CASSLIPGGSEQFF. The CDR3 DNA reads TGTGCCAGCAGCTTAATACCCGGGGGGAGTGAGCAGTTCTTC.

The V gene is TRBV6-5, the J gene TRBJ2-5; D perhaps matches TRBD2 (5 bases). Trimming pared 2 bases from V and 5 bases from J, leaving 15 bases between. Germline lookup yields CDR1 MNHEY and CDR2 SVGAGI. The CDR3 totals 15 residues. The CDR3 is CASSYEGRSVETQYF. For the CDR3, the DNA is TGTGCCAGCAGTTACGAGGGCAGGTCGGTCGAGACCCAGTACTTC.

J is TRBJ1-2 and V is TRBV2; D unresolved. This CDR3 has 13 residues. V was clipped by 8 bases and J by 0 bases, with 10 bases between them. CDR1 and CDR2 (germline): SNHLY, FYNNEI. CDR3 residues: CASGLGANYGYTF. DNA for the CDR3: TGTGCCAGCGGACTTGGAGCTAACTATGGCTACACCTTC.

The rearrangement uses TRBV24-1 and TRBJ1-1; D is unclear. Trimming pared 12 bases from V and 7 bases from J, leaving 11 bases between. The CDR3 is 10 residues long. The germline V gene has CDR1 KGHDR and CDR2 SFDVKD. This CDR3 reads CAPGSGEAFF. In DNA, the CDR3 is TGTGCCCCCGGTTCGGGTGAAGCTTTCTTT.